This T cell receptor (beta chain) was identified in a study of T cells in Graves' hyperthyroidism and ophthalmopathy. Amplified regions were TCR beta CDR3 sequences from RNA transcripts. Initially, a first-round RT-PCR of the TCR CDR3 employed the HTBI primer set. TCRdb reprocessed the multiplex PCR reads with MiXCR, giving one entry per CDR3 protein. The table has about 280,000 distinct CDR3 sequences, about 25% seen once. Between the trimmed V and J ends, which lost 4 bases and 4 bases, there was a span of 15 bases. Germline V gives CDR1 KGHDR, CDR2 SFDVKD. This CDR3 comprises 15 residues. This clonotype was detected ten times or more. Out of about 10 ml of fresh peripheral blood came the PBMCs.

This chain uses TRBV24-1 with TRBJ1-2, with a possible D match to TRBD1 (6 bases). The sequence was collected from a man aged 35 to 55 with Graves' hyperthyroidism that later progressed to Graves' ophthalmopathy. The sequencing input was blood. CDR3: CATSEGGADFYGYTF. The CDR3 coding sequence is TGTGCCACCAGTGAGGGGGGCGCGGATTTCTATGGCTACACCTTC.